This T cell receptor (beta chain) was captured by sequencing in a study of cytomegalovirus exposure and HLA in healthy donors. From germline, CDR1 is MNHEY and CDR2 SMNVEV (reference sequence). The CDR3 consists of 14 residues. Trimming pared 4 bases from V and 1 base from J, leaving 10 bases between. Overall study findings and caveats: A later analysis associated 16,951 TCR beta sequences with HLA alleles at a 0.05 false discovery rate. Published work reported that the classifier diagnosed cytomegalovirus status with high specificity and sensitivity. Researchers reportedly found TCR beta sequences accurately predicted most subjects' HLA-A and HLA-B alleles.

This clone has just a few counts. The antigen remains unidentified. PCR used 60 Vbeta primers and 13 Jbeta primers. Sequencing used immunoSEQ multiplex PCR; TCRdb keeps in-frame clones, though not all of them. The sample consists of approximately 180,000 clones, roughly 80% of them appearing once. The sequence derives from a woman younger than 35 in good health and CMV-seronegative. The sequencing sample was made of PBMCs. The chain joins TRBV27 to TRBJ1-1, with D uncertain. This chain's CDR3 is CASSSPRQNTEAFF. DNA of the CDR3: TGTGCCAGCAGTTCCCCGAGACAGAACACTGAAGCTTTCTTT.